The 14 T cell receptor beta chains in this list originate from one sample, sequenced in a study of blood T cells in healthy people across ages. Primers used in a second PCR of about 6 to 11 cycles were a sample-barcoded 5' primer and a J-beta primer mix. Using its own MiXCR run on the 5' RACE reads, TCRdb lists one record per CDR3 protein. This table holds roughly 1.4 million distinct CDR3 sequences, approximately 59% found once. Sequences were obtained from blood. These receptors were obtained from a man aged 18 to 30 in good health.

Written as DNA, the CDR3 is TGTGCCAGCAGTTCGTCAGGGGGCCTGACCTCCTACAATGAGCAGTTCTTC. Translation: CASSSSGGLTSYNEQFF. The rearrangement links TRBV27 to TRBJ2-1, with TRBD1 matching 8 bases. The ends lost 4 bases at V and 0 bases at J; junction bases unmatched: 8. This CDR3 spans 17 amino acids. The germline gives CDR1 MNHEY, CDR2 SMNVEV (reference sequence).

The chain carries TRBV7-2 and TRBJ1-5, with D unclear. CDR3 length: 13 residues. The ends were cut back, 8 bases at V and 3 bases at J, with 11 bases in the middle. The germline CDR1 and CDR2 sequences are SGHTA and FQGNSA. For the CDR3, the DNA is TGTGCCAGCCAAGGTAGCTTCAATCAGCCCCAGCATTTT. It translates to CASQGSFNQPQHF.

The V call is TRBV24-1, the J call TRBJ1-5; D unresolved. Between the trimmed V and J ends, which lost 4 bases and 7 bases, there was a span of 10 bases. Per germline, CDR1 KGHDR and CDR2 SFDVKD. The CDR3 is made up of 13 amino acids. This CDR3 is CATSERVQQPQHF. The CDR3 DNA is TGTGCCACCAGTGAAAGGGTGCAACAGCCCCAGCATTTT.

The chain combines TRBV5-1 with TRBJ2-1; D gene ambiguous. This CDR3 contains 16 residues. Germline assignment: CDR1 SGHRS and CDR2 YFSETQ. The V gene lost 0 bases and the J gene lost 5 bases, with 15 bases spanning the gap. CDR3 sequence reads: CASSLGRSYSDNEQFF. The CDR3 DNA reads TGCGCCAGCAGCTTGGGCCGGTCATACTCGGACAATGAGCAGTTCTTC.

This clonotype has only one observation. V usage is TRBV4-3 and J usage is TRBJ2-2; D tentatively reads TRBD1 or TRBD2 (5 bases each). The V gene lost 3 bases and the J gene lost 1 base, with 12 bases spanning the gap. The CDR3 sequence is 16 residues long. The germline CDR1 and CDR2 sequences are LGHNA and YSLEER. The CDR3 coding sequence is TGCGCCAGCAGCCAGGGGACCGGACAGAACACCGGGGAGCTGTTTTTT. Translation gives CASSQGTGQNTGELFF.

The J gene is TRBJ2-3, the V gene TRBV28; 7 bases match TRBD2. Germline loops: CDR1 MDHEN, CDR2 SYDVKM. The CDR3 totals 17 residues. V lost 1 base and J lost 8; bases outside the gene matches: 15. This CDR3 is CASSLFLAATQGGTQYF. The CDR3 nucleotides are TGTGCCAGCAGTTTATTCCTAGCGGCTACGCAGGGAGGTACGCAGTATTTT. Based on the CDR3 plus reference TRBV28 and TRBJ2-3, the full variable domain is DVKVTQSSRYLVKRTGEKVFLECVQDMDHENMFWYRQDPGLGLRLIYFSYDVKMKEKGDIPEGYSVSREKKERFSLILESASTNQTSMYLCASSLFLAATQGGTQYFGPGTRLTVL.

The chain uses TRBV9 and TRBJ2-3; 7 bases align to TRBD2. Germline loops: CDR1 SGDLS, CDR2 YYNGEE. The CDR3 is 17 amino acids. With V trimmed by 0 bases and J by 5 bases, 12 bases remained unmatched. CDR3 loop: CASSVASTGRGGDTQYF. CDR3 coding DNA: TGTGCCAGCAGCGTAGCCTCGACGGGACGCGGGGGAGATACGCAGTATTTT. Variable domain in full (rest from reference TRBV9 and TRBJ2-3): DSGVTQTPKHLITATGQRVTLRCSPRSGDLSVYWYQQSLDQGLQFLIQYYNGEERAKGNILERFSAQQFPDLHSELNLSSLELGDSALYFCASSVASTGRGGDTQYFGPGTRLTVL.

The chain links TRBV27 to TRBJ2-1, with 13 bases lining up with TRBD2. Germline loops: CDR1 MNHEY, CDR2 SMNVEV (reference sequence). The CDR3 totals 17 residues. The trim removed 5 bases at V and 5 bases at J, leaving 9 bases unmatched. The CDR3 coding sequence is TGTGCCAGCAGTCCCGGGACAGGGACTAGCGGGAACAATGAGCAGTTCTTC. This codes for CASSPGTGTSGNNEQFF.

The genes are TRBV20-1 and TRBJ2-4; 10 bases match TRBD2. Trimming took 0 bases from V and 7 from J; bases not matched to a gene: 15. Looked up from germline, CDR1 is DFQATT and CDR2 is SNEGSKA (reference sequence). The CDR3 runs 18 residues. CDR3 in DNA: TGCAGTGCTAGAGATCTGGTGACTAGCGGGCTAGCCGGGAACATTCAGTACTTC. Protein product: CSARDLVTSGLAGNIQYF.

The chain carries TRBV7-2 and TRBJ2-7; TRBD2 aligns across 7 bases. After removal of 1 base from V and 5 bases from J, the junction contained 8 bases not matched to a gene. This CDR3 comprises 15 residues. The germline gives CDR1 SGHTA, CDR2 FQGNSA. Here the CDR3 DNA reads TGTGCCAGCAGCTTAGGTCCCGTGGGGGGGGACGAGCAGTACTTC. This sequence encodes CASSLGPVGGDEQYF. The complete variable domain, with remaining parts taken from reference TRBV7-2 and TRBJ2-7, reads GAGVSQSPSNKVTEKGKDVELRCDPISGHTALYWYRQSLGQGLEFLIYFQGNSAPDKSGLPSDRFSAERTGGSVSTLTIQRTQQEDSAVYLCASSLGPVGGDEQYFGPGTRLTVT.

V and J are TRBV11-2 and TRBJ2-1; 8 positions agree with TRBD1. The CDR3 extends over 15 amino acids. The germline V gene has CDR1 SGHAT and CDR2 FQNNGV. V shed 3 bases, J shed 6 bases, and the junction held 7 bases outside the gene matches. For the CDR3, the DNA is TGTGCCAGCAGCTTCGGACAGGGAACTTTCAATGAGCAGTTCTTC. Its translation is CASSFGQGTFNEQFF.

This clonotype appeared a single time. The chain employs TRBV11-2 and TRBJ2-1; the match to TRBD2 covers 9 bases. With 7 bases clipped from V and 3 bases from J, the junction kept 7 bases outside the gene matches. The length of the CDR3 is 15 residues. CDR1 and CDR2 from the germline V gene are SGHAT and FQNNGV. The chain's CDR3 is CASTGGGAVYNEQFF. DNA for the CDR3: TGTGCCAGCACGGGCGGGGGGGCCGTCTACAATGAGCAGTTCTTC.

The chain recombines TRBV6-1 with TRBJ1-5; D remains unclear. This CDR3 has 12 amino acids. Trimming left V 6 bases short and J 4 bases short, with 7 bases between. Looked up from germline, CDR1 is MNHNS and CDR2 is SASEGT. The DNA for the CDR3 is TGTGCCAGCAGCCACGAGAATCAGCCCCAGCATTTT. Residues: CASSHENQPQHF.

This clonotype was observed a few times. The chain joins TRBV27 to TRBJ2-5, with D perhaps TRBD1 or TRBD2 (5 bases each). The last part of the DNA fits TRBJ2-7 better; the J call may be wrong. The CDR3 is made up of 14 amino acids. CDR1 and CDR2 (germline): MNHEY, SMNVEV (reference sequence). The CDR3 DNA reads as TGTGCCAGCAGCGCCGGGACGGGCTTTCGCGAGCAGTACTTC. It translates to CASSAGTGFREQYF.